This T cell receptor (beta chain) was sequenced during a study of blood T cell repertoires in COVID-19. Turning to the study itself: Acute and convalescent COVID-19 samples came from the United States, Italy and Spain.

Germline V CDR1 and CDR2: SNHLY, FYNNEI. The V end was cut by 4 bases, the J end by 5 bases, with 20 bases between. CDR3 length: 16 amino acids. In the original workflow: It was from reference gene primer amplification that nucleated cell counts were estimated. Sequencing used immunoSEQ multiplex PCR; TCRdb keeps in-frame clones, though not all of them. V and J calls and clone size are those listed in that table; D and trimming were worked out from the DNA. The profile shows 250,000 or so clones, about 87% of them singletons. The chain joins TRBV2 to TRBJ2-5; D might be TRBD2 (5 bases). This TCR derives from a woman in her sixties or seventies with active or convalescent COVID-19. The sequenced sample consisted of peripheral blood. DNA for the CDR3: TGTGCCAGCAGTGGGTCCCCGAGGACGGGATGGGAGACCCAGTACTTC. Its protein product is CASSGSPRTGWETQYF.